This TCR beta chain stems from a study of neurological immune-mediated disorders. The cDNA was synthesized by 5'RACE incorporating 10-nucleotide random UMIs. A single run covered 15-18 subjects with over 200 million TCR-beta sequences. TCRdb itself ran the 5' RACE reads through MiXCR, one entry per CDR3 protein. The sample shows around 70,000 distinct CDR3 sequences, 4% to 6% of them seen only once. The CDR3 contains 15 residues. V was clipped by 0 bases and J by 3 bases; unmatched bases: 3. Germline values: CDR1 SGDLS, CDR2 YYNGEE. The table lists this clonotype with many counts. The receptor's source is a man younger than 35 with multiple sclerosis. The source material was PBMCs. The genes are TRBV9 and TRBJ2-3; 8 bases map to TRBD2. CDR3 region: CASSVAGGPTDTQYF. The CDR3 DNA is TGTGCCAGCAGCGTAGCGGGAGGGCCAACAGATACGCAGTATTTT.